Listed below are T cell receptor beta chains from one sample, sequenced in a study of identical twins. MiXCR, run by TCRdb on the 5' RACE reads, gives a single entry per CDR3 protein. The table records about 210,000 distinct CDR3 sequences, around a tenth of them present only once. The specimen sequenced was memory (CD45RO+) T cells sorted from blood. These receptors were taken from a woman younger than 35 in good health. Each CDR3 is given with its conserved first and last residue. D genes are given only for firm matches. Clone size is stated in some rows and not others, as once, few, many or a class when expanded.

j_call	clone_size	d_call	v_call	cdr3_nt	cdr3_aa
TRBJ2-4	few	-	TRBV12-3/TRBV12-4	TGTGCCAGCAGTAAAGTGGGCGGCATTCAGTACTTC	CASSKVGGIQYF
TRBJ1-6	few	-	TRBV6-5	TGTGCCAGCAGTTATGACGGAATGCCCAATTCACCCCTCCACTTT	CASSYDGMPNSPLHF
TRBJ2-1	many	-	TRBV20-1	TGCAGTGCTTGGGGTGGGGGATACAATGAGCAGTTCTTC	CSAWGGGYNEQFF
TRBJ1-4	-	-	TRBV11-2	TGTGCCAGCAGCTCATCCGGGACGGTGGATTATGGTGAAAAACTGTTTTTT	CASSSSGTVDYGEKLFF
TRBJ1-1	few	-	TRBV6-2/TRBV6-3	TGTGCCAGCAGTTACCTACAGGGCGGCGTCGCTGAAGCTTTCTTT	CASSYLQGGVAEAFF
TRBJ2-7	many	-	TRBV6-1	TGTGCCAGCAGCCGGACTGAGCGGATCTACGAGCAGTACTTC	CASSRTERIYEQYF
TRBJ1-1	-	-	TRBV3-1	TGTGCCAGCAGCCAGTTTCTTGGAGGGACTGAAGCTTTCTTT	CASSQFLGGTEAFF
TRBJ2-1	few	TRBD2	TRBV15	TGTGCCACCAGCAGAGACCCCGGGACTAGCGGGCCCAATGAGCAGTTCTTC	CATSRDPGTSGPNEQFF
TRBJ1-5	many	TRBD1	TRBV12-3/TRBV12-4	TGTGCCAGCAGCTTGGGACAGGGGTACAATCAGCCCCAGCATTTT	CASSLGQGYNQPQHF
TRBJ2-7	-	-	TRBV20-1	TGCAGTGCTAGTCGTGGGAGCGCCTACGAGCAGTACTTC	CSASRGSAYEQYF
TRBJ2-7	once	-	TRBV9	TGTGCCAGCAACCCAGGCGGGGCCCGTTACGAGCAGTACTTC	CASNPGGARYEQYF
TRBJ2-1	-	-	TRBV12-3/TRBV12-4	TGTGCCAGCAGTTTATGGCAGGGAGAGCAGTTCTTC	CASSLWQGEQFF